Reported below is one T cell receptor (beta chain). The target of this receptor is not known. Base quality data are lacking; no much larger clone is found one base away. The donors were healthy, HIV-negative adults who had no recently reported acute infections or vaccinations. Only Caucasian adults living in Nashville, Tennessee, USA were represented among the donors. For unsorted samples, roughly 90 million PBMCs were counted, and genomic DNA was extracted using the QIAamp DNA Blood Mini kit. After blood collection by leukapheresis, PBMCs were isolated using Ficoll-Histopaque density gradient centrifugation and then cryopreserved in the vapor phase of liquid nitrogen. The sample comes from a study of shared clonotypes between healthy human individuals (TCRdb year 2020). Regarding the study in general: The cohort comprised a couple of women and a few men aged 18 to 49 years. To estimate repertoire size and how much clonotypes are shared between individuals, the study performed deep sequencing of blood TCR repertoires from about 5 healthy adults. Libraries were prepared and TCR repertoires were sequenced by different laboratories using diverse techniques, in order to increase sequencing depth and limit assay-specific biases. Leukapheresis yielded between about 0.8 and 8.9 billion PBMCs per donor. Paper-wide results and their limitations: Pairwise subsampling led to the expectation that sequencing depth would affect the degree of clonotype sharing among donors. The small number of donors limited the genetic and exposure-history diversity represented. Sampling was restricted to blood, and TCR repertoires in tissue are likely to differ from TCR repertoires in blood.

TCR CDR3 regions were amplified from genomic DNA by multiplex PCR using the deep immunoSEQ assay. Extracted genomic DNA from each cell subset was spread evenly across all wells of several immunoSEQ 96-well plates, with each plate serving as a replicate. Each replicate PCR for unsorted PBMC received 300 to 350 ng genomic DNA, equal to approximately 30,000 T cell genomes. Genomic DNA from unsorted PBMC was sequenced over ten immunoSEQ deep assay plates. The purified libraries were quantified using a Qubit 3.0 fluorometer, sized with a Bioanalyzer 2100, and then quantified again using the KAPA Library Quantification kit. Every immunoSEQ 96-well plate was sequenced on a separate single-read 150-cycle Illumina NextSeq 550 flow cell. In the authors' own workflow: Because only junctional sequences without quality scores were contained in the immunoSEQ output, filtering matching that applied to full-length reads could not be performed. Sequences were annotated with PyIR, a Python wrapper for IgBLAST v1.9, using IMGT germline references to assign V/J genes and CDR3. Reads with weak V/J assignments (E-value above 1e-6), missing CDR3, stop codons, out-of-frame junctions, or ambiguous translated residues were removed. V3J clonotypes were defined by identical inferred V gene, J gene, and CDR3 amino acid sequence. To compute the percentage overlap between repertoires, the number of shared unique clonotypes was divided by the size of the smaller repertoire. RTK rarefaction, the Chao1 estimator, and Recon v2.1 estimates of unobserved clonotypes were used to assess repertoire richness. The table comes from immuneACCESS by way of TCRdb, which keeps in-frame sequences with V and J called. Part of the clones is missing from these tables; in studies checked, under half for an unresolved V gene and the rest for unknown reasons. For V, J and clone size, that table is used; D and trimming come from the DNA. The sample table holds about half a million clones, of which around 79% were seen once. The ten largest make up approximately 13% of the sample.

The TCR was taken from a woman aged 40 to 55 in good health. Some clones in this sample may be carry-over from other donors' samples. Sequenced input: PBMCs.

The CDR3 reads CASSLRTLYNEQFF. The nucleotide sequence is given as TGTGCCAGCAGCCTCCGGACTTTATACAATGAGCAGTTCTTC. The chain uses TRBV5-4 and TRBJ2-1; the best D guess is TRBD2, with 5 bases matching. The cysteine opens and the phenylalanine closes a CDR3 of 14 amino acids. The entry retains the CDR3 DNA only, 42 bases that are in frame from base 1. V was cut back by 4 bases and J by 4 bases, leaving a gap of 12 bases between them. Sequences SGHNT (CDR1) and YYREEE (CDR2) are obtained from the germline V gene (reference sequence).